This T cell receptor (beta chain) was identified during a study of blood T cell repertoires in COVID-19. Study-wide context: From T cells, B-cell-depleted T cells, or PBMCs came the material, which was cDNA or gDNA.

CDR1 and CDR2 from the germline V gene are SGHTA and FQGNSA. The CDR3 is 15 residues long. V lost 5 bases, J lost 1 base, and 14 bases lay in between. How the authors handled the data: Reference gene primer amplification gave nucleated cell count estimates. Data came from immunoSEQ multiplex PCR; TCRdb stores just in-frame clones and leaves some out. V, J and clone size were drawn from that table, and D and trimming were deduced from the DNA. The profile covers about 170,000 clones, with approximately 86% appearing a single time and approximately 1.4% taken by the ten largest. This clonotype was sampled from a woman between 50 and 59 years old with acute or convalescent COVID-19. V is TRBV7-2 and J is TRBJ1-1; tentative D call: TRBD1 (5 bases). The sequenced material came from peripheral blood. DNA for the CDR3: TGTGCCAGCAGCCCTAGACGGGGGGGGAACACTGAAGCTTTCTTT. Its translation is CASSPRRGGNTEAFF.